This T cell receptor (beta chain) was sequenced during a study of beta chain features in type 1 diabetes. Study conclusions and caveats: Moderate yet significant TCRB CDR3 shortening was seen in Type 1 diabetes patients in all four CD4+ subsets. Researchers cautioned that cDNA sequencing could over-represent cells with high TCR expression.

Expressed TCRB transcripts were sequenced after all isolated RNA was converted to cDNA. Assay: immunoSEQ multiplex PCR; the TCRdb copy retains only in-frame clones and omits some. The sample has approximately 260,000 clones; less than 30% are singletons. For this clone: Its antigen is still unknown.

V dropped 1 base and J dropped 7; count of bases not matched to a gene: 12. The CDR3 covers 17 residues. Germline CDR1 MGHRA, CDR2 YSYEKL. The receptor's source is a woman aged 25 to 39 with type 1 diabetes. Input material: naive CD4+ T cells from blood. The chain recombines TRBV4-1 with TRBJ2-4; 8 bases map to TRBD1. CDR3 DNA: TGCGCCAGCAGCCAAGTGGACAGGGCGGTTTCTAAGAACATTCAGTACTTC. Residues: CASSQVDRAVSKNIQYF.